Listed below are T cell receptor beta chains from one sample, sequenced in a study of Tregs in tolerant kidney transplant recipients. The assay was immunoSEQ multiplex PCR, and TCRdb's table has in-frame clones only and misses some. Here the sample spans 60,000 to 95,000 clones, around 98% being singletons. Sequencing used CD4+ T cells from blood, obtained before the transplant. The source is a human donor who received a combined kidney and bone marrow transplant. Both conserved end residues are part of each CDR3. The D gene is left open where the match is weak. Clone size is not always given. Where it is, it says once, few, many or a class for expanded clones.

V,J,D,size,length,DNA,CDR3
TRBV7-2,TRBJ1-2,-,-,14,TGTGCCAGCAGCCCCCCCGACAGAGTCTATGGCTACACCTTC,CASSPPDRVYGYTF
TRBV7-3,TRBJ2-1,-,-,12,TGTGCCAGCAGCTCCGACCGGGGTGAGCAGTTCTTC,CASSSDRGEQFF
TRBV5-1,TRBJ2-5,-,-,13,TGCGCCAGCAGTTCCGGGGTGGAAGAGACCCAGTACTTC,CASSSGVEETQYF
TRBV29-1,TRBJ2-7,-,-,12,TGCAGCGCCGAGGGCGTCTCCTACGAGCAGTACTTC,CSAEGVSYEQYF
TRBV4-1,TRBJ1-1,TRBD1,-,16,TGCGCCAGCAGCCGACGGACAGGGGGCGTGAACACTGAAGCTTTCTTT,CASSRRTGGVNTEAFF
TRBV5-4,TRBJ2-7,TRBD2,-,16,TGTGCCAGCAGCATCAAAAGCGGGAGGGCCTCTTACGAGCAGTACTTC,CASSIKSGRASYEQYF
TRBV19,TRBJ2-3,TRBD2,-,15,TGTGCCCGACGACTAGCGGGGGTCTGCGCAGATACGCAGTATTTT,CARRLAGVCADTQYF
TRBV7-8,TRBJ2-1,TRBD1,-,15,TGTGCCAGCAGCTTCTCGGGACAGGGGATCAATGAGCAGTTCTTC,CASSFSGQGINEQFF
TRBV19,TRBJ2-5,-,-,14,TGTGCCAGTAGTAGTCTAGCTGTTGGGGAGACCCAGTACTTC,CASSSLAVGETQYF
TRBV6-5,TRBJ1-4,-,-,12,TGTGCCAGCAGTTTCATCGGGGAAAAACTGTTTTTT,CASSFIGEKLFF
TRBV6-6,TRBJ1-4,-,-,15,TGTGCCAGCAGTTACTCCTCGGGGTTAGATGAAAAACTGTTTTTT,CASSYSSGLDEKLFF
TRBV7-2,TRBJ1-1,-,-,16,TGTGCCAGCAGCTTAGCCTCCCGGGGATCGAGAACTGAAGCTTTCTTT,CASSLASRGSRTEAFF
TRBV7-3,TRBJ2-1,TRBD2,-,15,TGTGCCAGCAGCCCTAGCGGGAGTTCCTACAATGAGCAGTTCTTC,CASSPSGSSYNEQFF
TRBV5-1,TRBJ2-5,-,-,13,TGCGCCAGCAGCGGGGGCCTCGAAGAGACCCAGTACTTC,CASSGGLEETQYF
TRBV7-9,TRBJ2-7,TRBD2,-,15,TGTGCCAGCAGCCAAACTAGCGGGAGTCCGGGCGAGCAGTACTTC,CASSQTSGSPGEQYF
TRBV9,TRBJ2-1,TRBD1,-,14,TGTGCCAGCAGCGACCGGACAGGGGGCACTGAGCAGTTCTTC,CASSDRTGGTEQFF
TRBV29-1,TRBJ2-1,TRBD1,-,16,TGCAGCGTTGAGACCGGGACAGGGAACTCCTACAATGAGCAGTTCTTC,CSVETGTGNSYNEQFF
TRBV5-1,TRBJ2-2,-,-,16,TGCGCCAGCAGCTTGGCTAGCGTAGTGAACACCGGGGAGCTGTTTTTT,CASSLASVVNTGELFF
TRBV28,TRBJ1-5,-,-,11,TGTGCCAGCCGGGGGAGACAGCCCCAGCATTTT,CASRGRQPQHF
TRBV4-2,TRBJ1-2,TRBD1,-,17,TGTGCCAGCAGCCAGGCAATGCCGGGACAGGGGAGGTATGGCTACACCTTC,CASSQAMPGQGRYGYTF
TRBV10-3,TRBJ2-1,-,-,14,TGTGCCACCGGGGGGCAGGGGGCAAATAGTGAGCAGTTCTTC,CATGGQGANSEQFF
TRBV7-2,TRBJ2-4,-,-,15,TGTGCCAGCAGTTGGGCAGGGCTGGACAAAAACATTCAGTACTTC,CASSWAGLDKNIQYF
TRBV6-6,TRBJ1-5,-,-,13,TGTGCCAGCAACAGGGTCCGGAGTCAGCCCCAGCATTTT,CASNRVRSQPQHF
TRBV5-1,TRBJ2-3,TRBD2,once,17,TGCGCCAGCAGCTTGGGACTAGCGGGAGGGTACCCAGATACGCAGTATTTT,CASSLGLAGGYPDTQYF
TRBV6-1,TRBJ2-1,-,-,17,TGTGCCAGCAGTGAAGACATTCGGCCGAGGGCCTACAATGAGCAGTTCTTC,CASSEDIRPRAYNEQFF
TRBV7-2,TRBJ1-4,-,once,15,TGTGCCAGCAGCTTAATTGGGGGGAGTAATGAAAAACTGTTTTTT,CASSLIGGSNEKLFF
TRBV19,TRBJ1-5,-,-,14,TGTGCCAGTAGGGGCAGAGGGTCCGATCAGCCCCAGCATTTT,CASRGRGSDQPQHF
TRBV5-1,TRBJ1-5,-,-,14,TGCGCCAGCAGCTTGGCAAACAGGTTGCAGCCCCAGCATTTT,CASSLANRLQPQHF
TRBV18,TRBJ1-3,TRBD1,-,16,TGTGCCAGCTCAGTCCGCGGACAGGGCTCTGGAAACACCATATATTTT,CASSVRGQGSGNTIYF
TRBV28,TRBJ2-1,TRBD2,-,14,TGTGCCAGCAGAGCGGGGGGTACCTACAATGAGCAGTTCTTC,CASRAGGTYNEQFF
TRBV7-2,TRBJ2-7,-,-,14,TGTGCCAGCAGCTTCGCAGGGGCGTATGACGAGCAGTACTTC,CASSFAGAYDEQYF
TRBV18,TRBJ1-5,-,-,14,TGTGCCAGCTCATCGACCGGGGGCAATCAGCCCCAGCATTTT,CASSSTGGNQPQHF
TRBV12-5,TRBJ2-3,TRBD1,-,14,TGTGCTAGTGGTCTGGAAGGGGGCCTGGGTACGCAGTATTTT,CASGLEGGLGTQYF
TRBV9,TRBJ1-4,-,-,13,TGTGCCAGCAGCCCGACCGGGACAAGAAAACTGTTTTTT,CASSPTGTRKLFF
TRBV6-7,TRBJ1-2,-,once,15,TGTGCCAGCAGGCCCGGCAGGGGAGTGAACTATGGCTACACCTTC,CASRPGRGVNYGYTF
TRBV2,TRBJ2-3,-,-,13,TGTGCCAGCAACGAGAACAGGGCCCGTTTGCAGTATTTT,CASNENRARLQYF
TRBV4-1,TRBJ2-4,TRBD2,-,16,TGCGCCAGCAGCCAAGTCCTGCGGGGGGGCAAAAACATTCAGTACTTC,CASSQVLRGGKNIQYF
TRBV2,TRBJ2-7,-,-,16,TGTGCCAGCAGTGTAAACAGAGGGAGCCCCCCCTACGAGCAGTACTTC,CASSVNRGSPPYEQYF
TRBV15,TRBJ1-4,-,-,13,TGTGCCACCGGAGACTTTGGTAATGAAAAACTGTTTTTT,CATGDFGNEKLFF